This entry lists 10 T cell receptor beta chains sequenced from one sample in a study of blood T cell repertoires in COVID-19 (dated by TCRdb to about 2020). Library method: the immunoSEQ multiplex PCR assay. TCRdb limited this immuneACCESS table to in-frame rearrangements with V and J called. A share of clones is missing; checked studies link under half to unresolved V genes, and the rest is unexplained. The sample yields 190,000 or so clones; 85% to 90% were counted once. The ten largest clones represent roughly 2.9% of the sample. Input material: peripheral blood. Receptors originate from a woman in her twenties or thirties with active or convalescent COVID-19.

This chain links TRBV11-2 with TRBJ1-1; D gene unclear. V lost 5 bases and J lost 6, with 16 bases in between. This CDR3 region has 14 residues. Germline-derived CDR1 and CDR2 are SGHAT and FQNNGV. The CDR3 sequence is CASSVYGEWAEAFF. The CDR3, as DNA: TGTGCCAGCAGCGTCTACGGGGAATGGGCTGAAGCTTTCTTT. The entire variable domain, with the rest obtained from reference TRBV11-2 and TRBJ1-1, is as follows: EAGVAQSPRYKIIEKRQSVAFWCNPISGHATLYWYQQILGQGPKLLIQFQNNGVVDDSQLPKDRFSAERLKGVDSTLKIQPAKLEDSAVYLCASSVYGEWAEAFFGQGTRLTVV.

The chain employs TRBV5-4 and TRBJ2-2; maybe TRBD2 (5 bases). Per the germline V gene, CDR1 is SGHNT and CDR2 is YYREEE (reference sequence). The V end was cut by 0 bases, the J end by 3 bases, with 9 bases between. This CDR3 is 15 amino acids long. The CDR3 bases are TGTGCCAGCAGCTTGGCGCGAGCGGACACCGGGGAGCTGTTTTTT. This sequence encodes CASSLARADTGELFF.

DNA of the CDR3: TGTGCCAGCACTAAGACCGAGGGCATTGGCTACACCTTC. Protein product: CASTKTEGIGYTF. The V and J genes are TRBV2 and TRBJ1-2; the D is unclear. The germline V gene encodes CDR1 SNHLY and CDR2 FYNNEI. V lost 7 bases, J lost 7 bases, and 16 bases lay in between. The CDR3 has 13 residues.

The V gene is TRBV2, the J gene TRBJ2-1; a possible D gene is TRBD2 (5 bases). The V gene lost 2 bases and the J gene lost 6 bases, with 8 bases spanning the gap. Germline V gene sequence: CDR1 SNHLY, CDR2 FYNNEI. CDR3 length: 13 amino acids. In DNA, the CDR3 is TGTGCCAGCAGTGAATTCGGGGTCAATGAGCAGTTCTTC. It is translated as CASSEFGVNEQFF.

The CDR3 DNA is TGTGCCAGTAGTATACTCGGGACAGAGAATCAGCCCCAGCATTTT. Its protein product is CASSILGTENQPQHF. V usage is TRBV19 and J usage is TRBJ1-5, with 7 bases identical to TRBD1. The V gene's germline CDR1 is LNHDA and CDR2 SQIVND (reference sequence). Trimming removed 2 bases from V and 4 bases from J; junction bases left unmatched: 5. CDR3 length equals 15 residues.

The gene calls are TRBV6-5 and TRBJ2-3; tentative D call: TRBD1 (6 bases). Trimming took 2 bases from V and 2 from J, leaving 11 bases between them. Looked up from germline, CDR1 is MNHEY and CDR2 is SVGAGI. The CDR3 covers 15 residues. The CDR3 is CASSYDTGITDTQYF. CDR3 sequence (DNA): TGTGCCAGCAGTTACGACACAGGGATCACAGATACGCAGTATTTT.

This clone was seen a few times. DNA of the CDR3: TGTGCCAGCAGTCCTCGATTGAGCTCCTATAATTCACCCCTCCACTTT. Translated: CASSPRLSSYNSPLHF. The chain combines TRBV27 with TRBJ1-6; D gene unclear. Germline V CDR1 and CDR2: MNHEY, SMNVEV (reference sequence). V was shortened by 5 bases and J by 0 bases, with 11 bases between the two germline ends. CDR3 size: 16 residues.

This clone has only one observation. V gene TRBV6-5 combines with J gene TRBJ1-5; D remains ambiguous. This CDR3 spans 14 amino acids. Trimming took off 6 bases at V and 4 bases at J, with 13 bases between the two ends. Germline values: CDR1 MNHEY, CDR2 SVGAGI. The CDR3: CASRQTRSNQPQHF. In DNA, the CDR3 is TGTGCCAGCAGACAGACACGATCTAATCAGCCCCAGCATTTT.

V is TRBV10-2 and J is TRBJ1-5; unclear D gene. This CDR3 is built from 14 residues. Germline values: CDR1 WSHSY, CDR2 SAAADI. With 8 bases removed from V and 4 bases from J, the gap between germline ends came to 15 bases. The CDR3 sequence is CASSVGAINQPQHF. The DNA for the CDR3 is TGCGCCAGCTCCGTAGGAGCTATAAATCAGCCCCAGCATTTT.

This chain links TRBV11-2 with TRBJ2-5, with 8 bases fitting TRBD2. The J segment lost 3 bases and the V segment lost 2 bases, leaving 5 bases of the junction unmatched. The CDR3 extends over 15 amino acids. CDR1 is SGHAT and CDR2 is FQNNGV in the germline V gene. CDR3 coding DNA: TGTGCCAGCAGCTTATTCGGGAGGGCAGAAGAGACCCAGTACTTC. Protein sequence: CASSLFGRAEETQYF.